This T cell receptor (beta chain) was recorded in a study of radiotherapy plus CTLA-4 blockade in lung cancer. Study at large: With 25% to 40% of patients having disease control, objective responses were seen in roughly 18%.

Germline-derived CDR1 and CDR2 are SGHNT and YYREEE (reference sequence). Between the trimmed V and J ends, which lost 0 bases and 1 base, there was a span of 11 bases. The CDR3 length is 16 residues. A word on this clone: Its antigen remains unidentified.

Produced via immunoSEQ multiplex PCR; TCRdb's table is partial and in-frame only. Here the sample spans 70,000 to 90,000 clones, under 90% being singletons. Study results and limitations: Early blood T cell clone changes and increased post-radiation serum interferon-beta were reportedly the strongest response predictors. After radiotherapy and ipilimumab, tumor-derived clones expanded in peripheral blood.

The source was peripheral blood, collected from a patient treated with radiotherapy plus ipilimumab. The receptor was derived from a human donor with non-small cell lung cancer who had stable disease on radiotherapy plus ipilimumab. J is TRBJ1-5 and V is TRBV5-4, with D perhaps TRBD1 (6 bases). CDR3 in DNA: TGTGCCAGCAGCTTGGGAGGGGGTGCGAGCAATCAGCCCCAGCATTTT. Translating it yields CASSLGGGASNQPQHF. The variable domain in full, with the rest retrieved from reference TRBV5-4 and TRBJ1-5, is ETGVTQSPTHLIKTRGQQVTLRCSSQSGHNTVSWYQQALGQGPQFIFQYYREEENGRGNFPPRFSGLQFPNYSSELNVNALELDDSALYLCASSLGGGASNQPQHFGDGTRLSIL.